These 8 T cell receptor beta chains were all obtained from the same sample, sequenced in a study of T cell responses to AZD1222 COVID-19 vaccine. This table comes from immunoSEQ multiplex PCR, and its TCRdb copy is limited to in-frame clones, with some not included. The sample yields approximately 110,000 clones, about 90% seen once. The sample consisted of peripheral blood, taken on day 0 of AZD1222 vaccination. All receptors derive from an adult in good health.

This chain uses TRBV10-3 with TRBJ2-2, with 9 bases lining up with TRBD2. CDR3 length: 16 residues. CDR1 ENHRY and CDR2 SYGVKD come from the germline V gene. The V and J ends lost 1 base and 9 bases, in that order; junction bases with no gene match: 9. CDR3 sequence: CAISELRGGKLRELFF. In DNA form, the CDR3 reads TGTGCCATCAGTGAGTTGCGGGGGGGAAAACTCAGGGAGCTGTTTTTT.

This chain links TRBV2 with TRBJ1-1; D might be TRBD1 (5 bases). The CDR3 has 14 residues. V dropped 3 bases and J dropped 1 base, with 9 bases sitting between them. Germline loops: CDR1 SNHLY, CDR2 FYNNEI. CDR3 in DNA: TGTGCCAGCAGTGAGGGGGTGGCGAACACTGAAGCTTTCTTT. Translating it yields CASSEGVANTEAFF.

V usage is TRBV29-1 and J usage is TRBJ1-2; 8 bases agree with TRBD1. Germline CDR1 reads SQVTM; CDR2 reads ANQGSEA. This CDR3 is built from 13 residues. V shed 2 bases and J 8 bases; nucleotides not matched to a gene: 7. The CDR3 loop reads CSVETGQEKGYTF. The CDR3 nucleotides read TGCAGCGTTGAAACGGGACAGGAAAAAGGCTACACCTTC.

The table lists this clone with a count of one. The chain has TRBV7-9 and TRBJ2-1; 11 positions match TRBD2. CDR1 is SEHNR, CDR2 FQNEAQ, per germline (reference sequence). V shed 6 bases, J shed 2 bases, and the junction held 6 bases outside the gene matches. The CDR3 consists of 16 residues. CDR3 sequence (DNA): TGTGCCAGCAGGACACGTAGCGGGGGGGCCTACAATGAGCAGTTCTTC. This sequence encodes CASRTRSGGAYNEQFF.

The rearrangement links TRBV28 to TRBJ1-3, with 9 bases lining up with TRBD1. The CDR3 is 16 residues long. Germline-derived CDR1 and CDR2 are MDHEN and SYDVKM. The J segment lost 1 base and the V segment lost 4 bases, leaving 5 bases of the junction unmatched. In DNA, the CDR3 is TGTGCCAGCAGTTCGTCCGGGACAGGGTCTGGAAACACCATATATTTT. Translating gives CASSSSGTGSGNTIYF.

The CDR3 DNA is TGTGCCAGCCGGGTCCCGAGCTCCTACAATGAGCAGTTCTTC. Amino acid sequence: CASRVPSSYNEQFF. The chain combines TRBV5-8 with TRBJ2-1; D gene ambiguous. Germline lookup yields CDR1 SGHTS and CDR2 YDEGEE. CDR3 size: 14 residues. V was trimmed by 7 bases and J by 0 bases, leaving 11 bases between them. The full variable domain, rest sourced from reference TRBV5-8 and TRBJ2-1, is EAGVTQSPTHLIKTRGQQATLRCSPISGHTSVYWYQQALGLGLQFLLWYDEGEERNRGNFPPRFSGRQFPNYSSELNVNALELEDSALYLCASRVPSSYNEQFFGPGTRLTVL.

The rearrangement joins TRBV19 to TRBJ2-5; tentative D call: TRBD1 (6 bases). The CDR3 totals 14 residues. The germline CDR1 and CDR2 sequences are LNHDA and SQIVND (reference sequence). Trimming cost V 5 bases and J 1 base, with 11 bases left between them. As DNA, the CDR3 is TGTGCCAGTAGTCCGCGGACAGTCCAAGAGACCCAGTACTTC. Translation: CASSPRTVQETQYF.

DNA for the CDR3: TGTGCCAGCAGTTTCGACAGGGAGGTAGAGACCCAGTACTTC. Amino acid sequence: CASSFDREVETQYF. The chain recombines TRBV28 with TRBJ2-5; TRBD1 is a possible D gene (7 bases). CDR1 is MDHEN and CDR2 is SYDVKM in the germline V gene. This CDR3 has 14 residues. V was shortened by 3 bases and J by 4 bases, with 12 bases between the two germline ends.